This T cell receptor (beta chain) was recovered during a study of glioma-infiltrating T cells. Study in general: Approximately 1 million peripheral T cells were targeted at 4.5- to 10-fold coverage.

The CDR3 has 17 residues. Losses at the gene ends were 6 bases for V and 0 bases for J; bases not matched to a gene: 13. Germline V gene sequence: CDR1 MNHNS, CDR2 SASEGT. The sample holds a few counts of this clonotype. Its antigen is currently unknown. TCR alpha and beta CDR3 regions were amplified from RNA using iRepertoire nested multiplex PCR. TCRdb itself ran the multiplex PCR reads through MiXCR, one entry per CDR3 protein. This table holds a few hundred thousand distinct CDR3 sequences, roughly two fifths found once. General study points: Signature shared blood CDR3 motifs were enriched in low-divergence and depleted in high-divergence patients. Gliomas, especially low-grade, showed above-expected tissue-blood divergence; non-neoplastic patients showed below. Very few CDR3 sequences were shared between tissue and blood.

This sequence was found in a human donor with low-grade glioma or glioblastoma, undergoing nonglioma brain surgery, or in good health (not recorded which). The genes are TRBV6-1 and TRBJ2-7; 8 nucleotides match TRBD1. The sequenced material came from glioma tissue, nonneoplastic brain tissue, or PBMCs (not recorded which). The CDR3 sequence is CASSVYSGTGSSYEQYF. CDR3 sequence (DNA): TGTGCCAGCAGCGTCTACTCCGGGACAGGTAGCTCCTACGAGCAGTACTTC.